The 13 T cell receptor beta chains below all came from one sample that was sequenced in a study of blood T cell repertoires in COVID-19. Libraries were prepared by immunoSEQ multiplex PCR; TCRdb keeps only in-frame clonotypes and omits some of them. The table has roughly 570,000 clones, around nine tenths seen once. Source material: peripheral blood. These receptors all come from a woman aged 45-60 years with COVID-19, enrolled during active disease.

A single count supports this clone. The sample carries other DNA sequences with the same CDR3. The chain employs TRBV6-5 and TRBJ1-1, with D possibly matching TRBD1 (5 bases). V was trimmed by 2 bases and J by 0 bases, leaving 7 bases between them. This CDR3 has 14 residues. Germline V gene sequence: CDR1 MNHEY, CDR2 SVGAGI. For the CDR3, the DNA is TGTGCCAGCAGTTACCGGGGGGTGAACACTGAAGCTTTCTTT. Encoded protein: CASSYRGVNTEAFF.

The V and J genes are TRBV6-5 and TRBJ1-3; tentatively, D is TRBD1 (5 bases). In germline, CDR1 is MNHEY, CDR2 SVGAGI. This CDR3 comprises 15 residues. Between the trimmed V and J ends, which lost 5 bases and 2 bases, there was a span of 13 bases. The CDR3 here is CASSPGGSTGNTIYF. In nucleotides, the CDR3 is TGTGCCAGCAGTCCCGGGGGAAGTACTGGAAACACCATATATTTT.

In this sample, this clone turned up a few times. V and J are TRBV10-3 and TRBJ2-1, with D unresolved. The germline CDR1 and CDR2 sequences are ENHRY and SYGVKD. V lost 3 bases and J 0 bases, leaving 3 bases between the germline ends. This CDR3 is built from 13 residues. The CDR3: CAISDSSYNEQFF. The CDR3 bases are TGTGCCATCAGTGACAGCTCCTACAATGAGCAGTTCTTC.

This CDR3 reads CASSQVFQGGTEAFF. CDR3 DNA sequence: TGCGCCAGCAGCCAAGTTTTCCAGGGAGGGACTGAAGCTTTCTTT. The chain links TRBV4-1 to TRBJ1-1; TRBD1 is a possible D gene (5 bases). The CDR3 runs to 15 residues. Germline V CDR1 and CDR2: MGHRA, YSYEKL. V was pared by 1 base and J by 5 bases, with 14 bases between.

This chain uses TRBV3-1 (or the pseudogene TRBV3-2) with TRBJ2-1; D may be TRBD2 (6 bases). Trimming took 0 bases from V and 9 from J, leaving 12 bases between them. CDR3 length: 14 residues. The germline gives CDR1 LGHDT, CDR2 YNNKEL (reference sequence). CDR3 DNA: TGTGCCAGCAGCCAAGATACCGGGGGTAGTGAGCAGTTCTTC. This translates into CASSQDTGGSEQFF.

The CDR3, as DNA: TGCGCCAGCAGCCTCGAGGGGGGGTGGAATTCACCCCTCCACTTT. This encodes CASSLEGGWNSPLHF. V and J are TRBV5-1 and TRBJ1-6, with a tentative D call TRBD1 (6 bases). Between the trimmed V and J ends, which lost 4 bases and 7 bases, there was a span of 15 bases. Germline V CDR1 and CDR2: SGHRS, YFSETQ. The CDR3 is made up of 15 amino acids.

This chain joins TRBV2 and TRBJ1-2, with D perhaps matching TRBD1 (6 bases). Trimming pared 6 bases from V and 4 bases from J, leaving 12 bases between. Germline CDR1 SNHLY, CDR2 FYNNEI. CDR3 length: 13 amino acids. Here the CDR3 reads CASSQGYGYGYTF. The CDR3 DNA sequence: TGTGCCAGCAGCCAGGGGTATGGCTATGGCTACACCTTC.

On this clone: Other DNA sequences from this sample encode an identical CDR3 as well. This chain uses TRBV11-3 with TRBJ2-2; no firm D call. The germline CDR1 and CDR2 sequences are SGHNT and YENEEA. The CDR3 is 13 amino acids. V lost 1 base and J 4 bases, leaving 4 bases between the germline ends. The chain's CDR3 is CASSLASTGELFF. CDR3 DNA: TGTGCCAGCAGCTTAGCGTCCACCGGGGAGCTGTTTTTT.

This clone was found a few times. This rearrangement joins TRBV11-2 to TRBJ1-2, with D possibly matching TRBD1 (5 bases). V dropped 4 bases and J dropped 8 bases, with 14 bases sitting between them. Germline V CDR1 and CDR2: SGHAT, FQNNGV. This CDR3 is 13 amino acids long. The DNA of the CDR3 is TGTGCCAGCAGCTCGCTGGGGCAATGGGGCTACACCTTC. This sequence encodes CASSSLGQWGYTF.

The chain recombines TRBV5-1 with TRBJ1-4; D gene uncertain. Germline loops: CDR1 SGHRS, CDR2 YFSETQ. The ends were cut back, 0 bases at V and 0 bases at J, with 12 bases in the middle. The CDR3 totals 17 residues. The CDR3: CASSLAEKAPTNEKLFF. CDR3 DNA: TGCGCCAGCAGCTTGGCCGAGAAAGCCCCAACTAATGAAAAACTGTTTTTT. The full variable domain, completed using reference TRBV5-1 and TRBJ1-4, is KAGVTQTPRYLIKTRGQQVTLSCSPISGHRSVSWYQQTPGQGLQFLFEYFSETQRNKGNFPGRFSGRQFSNSRSEMNVSTLELGDSALYLCASSLAEKAPTNEKLFFGSGTQLSVL.

This rearrangement joins TRBV5-6 to TRBJ2-3, with D uncertain. V lost 0 bases and J lost 0, with 14 bases in between. Germline V gene sequence: CDR1 SGHDT, CDR2 YYEEEE. The CDR3 has 17 residues. This CDR3 is CASSLDPRGPSTDTQYF. The CDR3 nucleotides are TGTGCCAGCAGCTTGGATCCACGTGGCCCTAGCACAGATACGCAGTATTTT.

This clone was found once. The V call is TRBV2, the J call TRBJ2-3, with 10 bases identical to TRBD2. V lost 4 bases and J lost 0; bases outside the gene matches: 13. The CDR3 is 19 amino acids. CDR1 is SNHLY and CDR2 is FYNNEI in the germline V gene. CDR3 amino acids: CASSARGGLADYSTDTQYF. CDR3 bases: TGTGCCAGCAGTGCGAGGGGAGGACTAGCGGATTATAGCACAGATACGCAGTATTTT. Variable domain in full (rest from reference TRBV2 and TRBJ2-3): EPEVTQTPSHQVTQMGQEVILRCVPISNHLYFYWYRQILGQKVEFLVSFYNNEISEKSEIFDDQFSVERPDGSNFTLKIRSTKLEDSAMYFCASSARGGLADYSTDTQYFGPGTRLTVL.

The chain employs TRBV7-9 and TRBJ1-5; tentative D call: TRBD1 (5 bases). The CDR3 runs 12 residues. V was cut by 1 base and J by 10 bases, with 8 bases left in between. Per the germline V gene, CDR1 is SEHNR and CDR2 is FQNEAQ (reference sequence). CDR3 protein: CASSLGTNPQHF. CDR3 bases: TGTGCCAGCAGCTTAGGGACAAACCCCCAGCATTTT.